This TCR beta chain was sequenced in a study of CD8+ T cells in alopecia areata. Across the whole study: The study gave tofacitinib for 6 to 18 months, then 6 months off drug.

Peripheral blood, together with lesional scalp punch biopsies, was collected from alopecia areata patients. RNA was isolated and reverse transcribed to cDNA, the sequencing template. Clones were sequenced by immunoSEQ multiplex PCR, and TCRdb holds only the in-frame ones, with some missing. The sample lists approximately 150,000 clones; over 45% were seen once. The sample taken for sequencing was CD4+ T cells sorted from blood. The sequence came from a human donor with alopecia areata.

DNA of the CDR3: TGCGCCAGCAGCTTGGCAGGAACGGGGGTTGAAGCTTTCTTT. Protein product: CASSLAGTGVEAFF. This chain joins TRBV5-1 and TRBJ1-1; TRBD1 is a possible D gene (5 bases). The germline V gene encodes CDR1 SGHRS and CDR2 YFSETQ. The CDR3 sequence is 14 residues long. V lost 0 bases and J 7 bases, leaving 13 bases between the germline ends.